A selection of T cell receptor beta chains follows, all from one sample in a study of blood T cell repertoires in COVID-19. Profiled with immunoSEQ multiplex PCR; TCRdb holds only in-frame clones, not every one. The table has approximately 210,000 clones, roughly 90% seen once; the top ten hold about 5%. Sample: peripheral blood. Receptors were obtained from a woman aged 40-49 years with acute or convalescent COVID-19. Each CDR3 is given with its conserved first and last residue. Each record gives: CDR3 protein, D gene, clone size, J gene, V gene. A D gene is named only where the DNA matches it firmly. A clone size is listed for some rows: how often the clone was seen (once, few, many), or a class if it is expanded.

CTSSQDGTSGGDYNEQFF	.	.	TRBJ2-1	TRBV1
CASSFRQGEGNTEAFF	TRBD1	.	TRBJ1-1	TRBV7-2
CAISDSGTGNGYTF	TRBD1	.	TRBJ1-2	TRBV10-3
CASSLSRQGAWNTEAFF	TRBD1	many	TRBJ1-1	TRBV27
CASRDREDQPQHF	TRBD1	.	TRBJ1-5	TRBV25-1
CSVAETGYAGELFF	TRBD1	.	TRBJ2-2	TRBV29-1
CASSFPQGRETQYF	.	.	TRBJ2-5	TRBV5-6
CASSPRANTGELFF	.	.	TRBJ2-2	TRBV7-9
CASSLAGTGQETQYF	TRBD1	.	TRBJ2-5	TRBV5-1
CASSKVDRDGYTF	.	.	TRBJ1-2	TRBV12-3/TRBV12-4
CASSAPGTATYGYTF	TRBD1	.	TRBJ1-2	TRBV5-1
CASSYSITGNNEQFF	.	.	TRBJ2-1	TRBV6-2/TRBV6-3
CASSLYQGADTQYF	TRBD1	.	TRBJ2-3	TRBV5-6
CASSPGQGEYGYTF	TRBD1	.	TRBJ1-2	TRBV4-1
CASSFRGVFSSPLHF	TRBD1	.	TRBJ1-6	TRBV7-2
CASSEDPGTGGKGTEAFF	TRBD1	.	TRBJ1-1	TRBV9